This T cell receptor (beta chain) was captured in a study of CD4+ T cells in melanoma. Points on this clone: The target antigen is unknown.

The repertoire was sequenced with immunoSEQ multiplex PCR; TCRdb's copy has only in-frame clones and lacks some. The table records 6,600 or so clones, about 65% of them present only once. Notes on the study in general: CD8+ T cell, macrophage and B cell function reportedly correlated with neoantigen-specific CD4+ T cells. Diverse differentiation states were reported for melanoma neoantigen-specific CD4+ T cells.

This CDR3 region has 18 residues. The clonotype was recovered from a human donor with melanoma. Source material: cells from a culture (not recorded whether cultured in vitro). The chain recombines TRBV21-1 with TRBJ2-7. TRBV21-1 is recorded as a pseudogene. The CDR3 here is CASSKGGAGRQGTHEQYF. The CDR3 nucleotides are TGTGCCAGCAGCAAAGGGGGGGCCGGCAGGCAGGGAACCCACGAGCAGTACTTC.